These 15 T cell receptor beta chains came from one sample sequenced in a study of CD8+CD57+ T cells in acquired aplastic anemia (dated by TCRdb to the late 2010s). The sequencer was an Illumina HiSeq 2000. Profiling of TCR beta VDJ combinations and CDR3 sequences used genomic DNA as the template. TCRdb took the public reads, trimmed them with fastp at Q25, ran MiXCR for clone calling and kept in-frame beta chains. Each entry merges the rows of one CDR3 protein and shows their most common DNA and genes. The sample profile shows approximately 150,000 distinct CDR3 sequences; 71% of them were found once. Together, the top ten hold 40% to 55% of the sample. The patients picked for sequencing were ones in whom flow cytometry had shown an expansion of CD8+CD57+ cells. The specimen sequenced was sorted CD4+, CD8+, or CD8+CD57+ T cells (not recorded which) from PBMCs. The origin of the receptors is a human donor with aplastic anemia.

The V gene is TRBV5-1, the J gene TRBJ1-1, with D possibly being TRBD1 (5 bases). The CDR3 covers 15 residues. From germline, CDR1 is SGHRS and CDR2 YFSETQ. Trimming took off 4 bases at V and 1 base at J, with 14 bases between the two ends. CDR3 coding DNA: TGCGCCAGCAGCCCTTCACAGGTTCGGAACACTGAAGCTTTCTTT. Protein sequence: CASSPSQVRNTEAFF.

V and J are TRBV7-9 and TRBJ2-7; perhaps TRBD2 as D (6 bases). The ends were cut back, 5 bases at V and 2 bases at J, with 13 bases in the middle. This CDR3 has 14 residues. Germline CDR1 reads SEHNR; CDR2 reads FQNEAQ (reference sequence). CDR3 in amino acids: CASSRGTGPYEQYF. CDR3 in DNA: TGTGCCAGCAGCCGTGGGACTGGCCCCTACGAGCAGTACTTC.

The CDR3 DNA follows: TGTGCCACCAGCAGAGTGGGGTACACAGATACGCAGTATTTT. Translating gives CATSRVGYTDTQYF. The chain employs TRBV15 and TRBJ2-3; no reliable D call. Trimming stripped 1 base from V and 2 bases from J, with 7 bases between. Germline CDR1 and CDR2: LNHNV and YYDKDF (reference sequence). The CDR3 covers 14 residues. Full variable domain (rest looked up from reference TRBV15 and TRBJ2-3): DAMVIQNPRYQVTQFGKPVTLSCSQTLNHNVMYWYQQKSSQAPKLLFHYYDKDFNNEADTPDNFQSRRPNTSFCFLDIRSPGLGDTAMYLCATSRVGYTDTQYFGPGTRLTVL.

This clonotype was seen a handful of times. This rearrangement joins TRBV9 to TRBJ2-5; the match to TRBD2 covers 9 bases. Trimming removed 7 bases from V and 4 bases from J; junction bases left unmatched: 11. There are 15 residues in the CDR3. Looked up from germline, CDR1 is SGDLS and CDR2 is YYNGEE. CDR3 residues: CASGRGGGAPETQYF. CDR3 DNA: TGTGCCAGCGGGCGGGGCGGGGGGGCCCCAGAGACCCAGTACTTC.

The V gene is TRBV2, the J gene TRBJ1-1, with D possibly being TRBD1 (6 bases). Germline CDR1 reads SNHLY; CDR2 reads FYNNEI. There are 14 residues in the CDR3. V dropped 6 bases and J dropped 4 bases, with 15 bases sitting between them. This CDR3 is CASRGSRGGTEAFF. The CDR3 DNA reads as TGTGCCAGCAGAGGTTCAAGGGGGGGCACTGAAGCTTTCTTT.

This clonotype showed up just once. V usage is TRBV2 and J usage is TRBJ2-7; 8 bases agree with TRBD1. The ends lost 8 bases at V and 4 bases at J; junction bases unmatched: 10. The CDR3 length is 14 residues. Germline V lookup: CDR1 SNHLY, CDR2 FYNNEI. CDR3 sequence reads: CASGDGDRTYEQYF. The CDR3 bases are TGTGCCAGCGGGGACGGGGACAGGACGTACGAGCAGTACTTC.

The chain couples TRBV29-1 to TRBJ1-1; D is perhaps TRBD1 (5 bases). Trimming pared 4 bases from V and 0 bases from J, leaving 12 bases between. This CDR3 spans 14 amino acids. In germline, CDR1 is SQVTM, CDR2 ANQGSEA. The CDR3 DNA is TGCAGCGTTGTAAGCGACAGCATGAACACTGAAGCTTTCTTT. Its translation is CSVVSDSMNTEAFF.

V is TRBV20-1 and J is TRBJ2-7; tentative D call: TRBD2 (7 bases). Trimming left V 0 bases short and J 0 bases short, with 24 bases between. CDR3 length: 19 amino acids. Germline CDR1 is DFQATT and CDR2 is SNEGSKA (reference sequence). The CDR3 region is CSARDLTRAGGGDSYEQYF. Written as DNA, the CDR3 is TGCAGTGCTAGAGATCTTACAAGGGCGGGCGGGGGCGACTCCTACGAGCAGTACTTC.

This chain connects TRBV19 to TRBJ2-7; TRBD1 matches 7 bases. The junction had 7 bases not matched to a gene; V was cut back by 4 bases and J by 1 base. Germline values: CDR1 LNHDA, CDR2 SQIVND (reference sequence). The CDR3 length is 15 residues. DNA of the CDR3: TGTGCCAGTAGTACCTCGACAGGGTTTTCCTACGAGCAGTACTTC. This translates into CASSTSTGFSYEQYF.

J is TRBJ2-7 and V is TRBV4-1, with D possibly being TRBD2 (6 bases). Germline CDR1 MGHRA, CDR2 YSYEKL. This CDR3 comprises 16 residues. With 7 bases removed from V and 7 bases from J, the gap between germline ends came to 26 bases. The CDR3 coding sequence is TGCGCCAGCACGTCCCAACCATGGGGACTGTGGGATGAGCAGTACGTC. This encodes CASTSQPWGLWDEQYV.

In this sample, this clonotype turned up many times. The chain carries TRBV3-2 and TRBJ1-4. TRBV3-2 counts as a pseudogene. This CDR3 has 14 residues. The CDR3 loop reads CASSLVNPNEKLFF. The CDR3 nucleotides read TGTGCCAGCAGCCTCGTGAATCCTAATGAAAAACTGTTTTTT.

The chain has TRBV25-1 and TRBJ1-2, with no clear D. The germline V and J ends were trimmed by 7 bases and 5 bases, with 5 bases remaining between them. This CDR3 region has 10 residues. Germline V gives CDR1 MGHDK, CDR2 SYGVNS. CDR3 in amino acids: CASKGYGYTF. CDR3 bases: TGTGCCAGCAAAGGTTATGGCTACACCTTC.

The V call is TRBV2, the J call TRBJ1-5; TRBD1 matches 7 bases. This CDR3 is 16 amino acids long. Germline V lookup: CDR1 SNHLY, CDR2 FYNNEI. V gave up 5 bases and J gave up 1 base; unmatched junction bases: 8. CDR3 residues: CASSSTGVGSNQPQHF. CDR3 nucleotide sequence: TGTGCCAGCAGTTCTACAGGGGTTGGAAGCAATCAGCCCCAGCATTTT. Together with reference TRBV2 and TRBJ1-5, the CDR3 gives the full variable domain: EPEVTQTPSHQVTQMGQEVILRCVPISNHLYFYWYRQILGQKVEFLVSFYNNEISEKSEIFDDQFSVERPDGSNFTLKIRSTKLEDSAMYFCASSSTGVGSNQPQHFGDGTRLSIL.

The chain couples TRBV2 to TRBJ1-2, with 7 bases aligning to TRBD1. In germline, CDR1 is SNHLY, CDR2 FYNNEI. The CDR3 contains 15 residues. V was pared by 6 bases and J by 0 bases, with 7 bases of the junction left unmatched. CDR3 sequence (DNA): TGTGCCAGCAGGGATCTAGACAGGGCTAACTATGGCTACACCTTC. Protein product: CASRDLDRANYGYTF.

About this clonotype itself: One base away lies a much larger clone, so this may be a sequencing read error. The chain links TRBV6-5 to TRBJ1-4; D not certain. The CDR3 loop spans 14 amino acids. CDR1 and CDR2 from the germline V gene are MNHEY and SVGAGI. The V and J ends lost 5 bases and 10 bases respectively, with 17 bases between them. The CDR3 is CASSPRRVGGKLFF. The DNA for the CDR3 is TGTGCCAGCAGTCCGCGCCGGGTCGGCGGAAAACTGTTTTTT.